These T cell receptor beta chains were read from a single sample in a study of identical twins. TCRdb used MiXCR to reprocess the 5' RACE reads, holding one entry per CDR3 protein. Here the sample spans 600,000 to 700,000 distinct CDR3 sequences, less than 25% being singletons. The data also belong to a second study, concerning T cells expressing NK-cell markers.

The specimen sequenced was PBMCs. Receptors were obtained from a woman aged 18 to 35 in good health. CDR3s include the opening cysteine and the closing phenylalanine or tryptophan. A D gene is named only where the DNA matches it firmly. Some rows mark clone size as missing; the rest say once, few, many or name a class of expanded clone.

J,V,D,size,CDR3,DNA
TRBJ2-3,TRBV7-2,-,-,CASSLGATAQYF,TGTGCCAGCAGCTTAGGAGCGACGGCGCAGTATTTT
TRBJ2-7,TRBV6-5,-,-,CASSYSRAGTYEQYF,TGTGCCAGCAGTTACTCGCGAGCAGGGACCTACGAGCAGTACTTC
TRBJ2-1,TRBV7-2,TRBD2,many,CASSFGLAGSYNEQFF,TGTGCCAGCAGCTTTGGGCTAGCGGGATCCTACAATGAGCAGTTCTTC
TRBJ2-1,TRBV4-1,-,-,CASSRQAGSDEQFF,TGCGCCAGCAGCCGCCAAGCGGGTAGCGATGAGCAGTTCTTC
TRBJ2-3,TRBV20-1,-,-,CSAVRLDFTDTQYF,TGCAGTGCTGTTAGACTAGATTTCACAGATACGCAGTATTTT
TRBJ2-7,TRBV5-1,TRBD1,few,CASSSTTGGYEQYF,TGCGCCAGCAGTTCCACGACAGGGGGCTACGAGCAGTACTTC
TRBJ2-1,TRBV9,-,-,CASSLTHLRSPYNEQFF,TGTGCCAGCAGCTTAACCCACCTTAGAAGCCCCTACAATGAGCAGTTCTTC
TRBJ2-7,TRBV20-1,-,-,CSARTDPSSYEQYF,TGCAGTGCTAGGACGGATCCTAGCTCCTACGAGCAGTACTTC
TRBJ1-1,TRBV29-1,-,-,CSADMVGVLLAEAFF,TGCAGCGCTGATATGGTCGGGGTCCTTTTGGCTGAAGCTTTCTTT
TRBJ2-7,TRBV12-3/TRBV12-4,TRBD1,-,CASSAPGTAYEQYF,TGTGCCAGCAGTGCCCCCGGGACAGCCTACGAGCAGTACTTC
TRBJ1-6,TRBV5-6,-,many,CASSLLGNSPLHF,TGTGCCAGCAGCTTGCTGGGGAATTCACCCCTCCACTTT
TRBJ1-2,TRBV6-1,TRBD1,-,CASSPGQGIGGYTF,TGTGCCAGCAGCCCTGGACAGGGGATAGGGGGCTACACCTTC
TRBJ2-1,TRBV7-9,TRBD2,few,CASSVLAGVIYEQFF,TGTGCCAGCAGCGTACTAGCGGGAGTCATCTATGAGCAGTTCTTC
TRBJ1-5,TRBV4-3,-,many,CASSRNYRVSNQPQHF,TGCGCCAGCAGCCGAAATTACAGGGTTAGCAATCAGCCCCAGCATTTT
TRBJ2-1,TRBV7-9,TRBD2,few,CATGGFTGLAKDNEQFF,TGTGCCACCGGGGGTTTCACGGGACTAGCGAAGGACAATGAGCAGTTCTTC
TRBJ2-5,TRBV6-2/TRBV6-3,TRBD2,-,CASSWTSLKTQYF,TGTGCCAGCAGCTGGACTAGTTTAAAGACCCAGTACTTC
TRBJ2-7,TRBV10-3,-,-,CAISEARLRSSYEQYF,TGTGCCATCAGTGAGGCCAGACTAAGGAGCTCCTACGAGCAGTACTTC
TRBJ2-5,TRBV9,-,-,CASSVESGEETQYF,TGTGCCAGCAGCGTAGAGTCCGGGGAAGAGACCCAGTACTTC
TRBJ1-2,TRBV4-2,-,many,CASSQDVEGNYGYTF,TGTGCCAGCAGCCAAGATGTGGAGGGAAACTATGGCTACACCTTC
TRBJ2-2,TRBV6-2/TRBV6-3,-,few,CASSYSSSGGGELFF,TGTGCCAGCAGTTACTCGAGTAGTGGTGGCGGGGAGCTGTTTTTT
TRBJ2-1,TRBV27,TRBD1,few,CASSPGQENEQFF,TGTGCCAGCAGTCCGGGACAGGAGAATGAGCAGTTCTTC